Below are 13 T cell receptor beta chains sequenced from a single sample in a study of T cells in localized non-small cell lung cancer (dated by TCRdb to the early 2020s). To prepare the library, the immunoSEQ multiplex PCR assay was applied. Not all clones reach the TCRdb copy of this immuneACCESS table, which keeps in-frame sequences only. Checked studies attribute under half of the gap to unresolved V genes and leave the rest unexplained. The sample profile shows roughly 11,000 clones; just under 30% of them were found once. The ten largest account for roughly 5% of the sample. The source was lung tumor tissue, collected before any cancer treatment. Every receptor here comes from a man aged 40 to 69 with stage I lung adenocarcinoma.

The genes are TRBV29-1 and TRBJ1-2; weak D call: TRBD1 (5 bases). Germline V gene lookup returns CDR1 SQVTM and CDR2 ANQGSEA. The CDR3 runs to 12 residues. Trimming cost V 3 bases and J 4 bases, with 9 bases left between them. The DNA for the CDR3 is TGCAGCGTTGATCAGGGTGCCTATGGCTACACCTTC. Translating it yields CSVDQGAYGYTF.

This clone was seen a handful of times. The J gene is TRBJ2-7, the V gene TRBV14; perhaps TRBD2 as D (5 bases). Trimming removed 1 base from V and 4 bases from J, with 8 bases in between. In germline, CDR1 is SGHDN, CDR2 FVKESK. The CDR3 is made up of 13 amino acids. The CDR3 DNA is TGTGCCAGCAGCCAAGTTTCGGGGTACGAGCAGTACTTC. Amino acids: CASSQVSGYEQYF.

This clone came up a few times. V gene TRBV6-8 combines with J gene TRBJ1-6; 7 positions match TRBD1. The CDR3 is 18 amino acids. The J segment lost 2 bases and the V segment lost 2 bases, leaving 9 bases of the junction unmatched. Per germline, CDR1 MNHGY and CDR2 SAAAGT. The CDR3 loop reads CASSYRQGPGAYNSPLHF. CDR3 DNA sequence: TGTGCCAGCAGTTACCGACAGGGCCCGGGCGCCTATAATTCACCCCTCCACTTT.

The CDR3 loop reads CASTGQGLSEAFF. The CDR3, as DNA: TGTGCCAGTACGGGACAGGGACTTTCGGAAGCTTTCTTT. The chain combines TRBV19 with TRBJ1-1; 9 bases fit TRBD1. Trimming took 7 bases from V and 8 from J; bases not matched to a gene: 8. Germline V gene sequence: CDR1 LNHDA, CDR2 SQIVND (reference sequence). CDR3 length: 13 amino acids. Filled out from reference TRBV19 and TRBJ1-1, the complete variable domain reads DGGITQSPKYLFRKEGQNVTLSCEQNLNHDAMYWYRQDPGQGLRLIYYSQIVNDFQKGDIAEGYSVSREKKESFPLTVTSAQKNPTAFYLCASTGQGLSEAFFGQGTRLTVV.

This chain connects TRBV19 to TRBJ1-2, with D perhaps matching TRBD1 (5 bases). V was cut by 4 bases and J by 7 bases, with 10 bases left in between. The CDR3 length is 12 residues. Germline lookup yields CDR1 LNHDA and CDR2 SQIVND (reference sequence). The CDR3 is CASSRQTAGYTF. The CDR3 region has the DNA TGTGCCAGTAGTAGACAGACGGCTGGCTACACCTTC.

The chain uses TRBV18 and TRBJ1-3; D ambiguous. Germline CDR1 and CDR2: KGHSH and LQKENI. CDR3 length equals 14 residues. Trimming took 3 bases from V and 1 from J, leaving 7 bases between them. The CDR3 sequence: CASSPGFSGNTIYF. The DNA for the CDR3 is TGTGCCAGCTCACCCGGGTTTTCTGGAAACACCATATATTTT.

This clone was detected only a few times. The V call is TRBV9, the J call TRBJ1-3; tentative D call: TRBD1 (5 bases). Germline V CDR1 and CDR2: SGDLS, YYNGEE. Trimming removed 4 bases from V and 1 base from J, with 9 bases in between. This CDR3 has 14 amino acids. DNA for the CDR3: TGTGCCAGCAGCAGACCAGGGTCTGGAAACACCATATATTTT. This encodes CASSRPGSGNTIYF.

This clone showed up just a few times. The rearrangement links TRBV6-8 to TRBJ2-3, with 10 bases aligning to TRBD2. The ends lost 5 bases at V and 1 base at J; junction bases unmatched: 3. Looked up from germline, CDR1 is MNHGY and CDR2 is SAAAGT. The CDR3 sequence is 15 residues long. The CDR3 nucleotides are TGTGCCAGCAGTGGTGGGACTAGCGGCACAGATACGCAGTATTTT. Its translation is CASSGGTSGTDTQYF.

The V and J genes are TRBV10-3 and TRBJ1-2; maybe TRBD1 (5 bases). Trimming stripped 2 bases from V and 4 bases from J, with 14 bases between. The CDR3 runs to 15 residues. CDR1 and CDR2 (germline): ENHRY, SYGVKD. In nucleotides, the CDR3 is TGTGCCATCAGTGAGGGTGGGGGGAGAGCCTATGGCTACACCTTC. Protein: CAISEGGGRAYGYTF.

J is TRBJ1-2 and V is TRBV11-3; D might be TRBD1 (5 bases). The germline CDR1 and CDR2 sequences are SGHNT and YENEEA. The V and J ends lost 1 base and 4 bases respectively, with 16 bases between them. CDR3 size: 16 residues. CDR3 sequence (DNA): TGTGCCAGCAGCTTAGTGGCAGGGTCCTCCGTCTATGGCTACACCTTC. It translates to CASSLVAGSSVYGYTF.

This CDR3 reads CASSTIGTGEFSYGYTF. The CDR3 coding sequence is TGTGCCAGTAGTACCATCGGGACAGGGGAGTTCTCCTATGGCTACACCTTC. The chain couples TRBV19 to TRBJ1-2; 10 nucleotides line up with TRBD1. The V and J ends lost 4 bases and 4 bases, in that order; junction bases with no gene match: 12. CDR1 and CDR2 from the germline V gene are LNHDA and SQIVND (reference sequence). This CDR3 comprises 17 residues.

This clone was detected only a few times. CDR3 residues: CASSQVGVRATDTQYF. CDR3 DNA sequence: TGCGCCAGCAGCCAAGTGGGGGTGCGAGCGACAGATACGCAGTATTTT. This chain uses TRBV4-1 with TRBJ2-3; D possibly matches TRBD1 or TRBD2 (5 bases each). Deletions cut 1 base from V and 3 bases from J, with 14 bases between. The CDR3 runs to 16 residues. Germline lookup yields CDR1 MGHRA and CDR2 YSYEKL.

This chain uses TRBV30 with TRBJ1-2; 11 bases line up with TRBD1. Germline V gene data show CDR1 as GTSNPN and CDR2 as SVGIG (reference sequence). V trimming: 0 bases; J trimming: 7 bases; junction bases outside the gene matches: 4. The CDR3 spans 14 residues. CDR3: CAWSVGQGAPGYTF. The CDR3 region has the DNA TGTGCCTGGAGTGTAGGACAGGGGGCGCCTGGCTACACCTTC.